The next 31 T cell receptor beta chains were all read from a single sample in a study of T-cell reconstitution after alpha-beta-depleted transplantation in children. Unique molecular identifiers tagged the TCRbeta library. TCRdb ran MiXCR on the PCR reads and lists one entry per CDR3 protein. The sample has roughly 500,000 distinct CDR3 sequences; 30% to 35% are singletons. The source material was PBMCs from the stem cell graft donor, sampled from the stem cell graft. These receptors all stem from a human donor who donated a stem cell graft to a child with aplastic anemia.

The chain uses TRBV6-5 and TRBJ1-1; D ambiguous. The CDR3 totals 16 residues. The germline gives CDR1 MNHEY, CDR2 SVGAGI. Trimming pared 1 base from V and 2 bases from J, leaving 14 bases between. The CDR3 spells CASSYYPGRTNTEAFF. CDR3 nucleotide sequence: TGTGCCAGCAGTTACTACCCTGGGCGGACCAACACTGAAGCTTTCTTT.

A single count supports this clonotype. The chain joins TRBV29-1 to TRBJ2-6; D unresolved. This CDR3 comprises 12 residues. The germline CDR1 and CDR2 sequences are SQVTM and ANQGSEA. Trimming cost V 7 bases and J 0 bases, with 4 bases left between them. CDR3 bases: TGCAGCGCCGGCTCTGGGGCCAACGTCCTGACTTTC. It encodes CSAGSGANVLTF.

V and J are TRBV28 and TRBJ2-4; TRBD1 matches 7 bases. The length of the CDR3 is 16 residues. V lost 6 bases and J lost 0; bases outside the gene matches: 8. Germline lookup yields CDR1 MDHEN and CDR2 SYDVKM. The CDR3 DNA follows: TGTGCCAGCAGCCTCACAGGGGCGGGAGCCAAAAACATTCAGTACTTC. It translates to CASSLTGAGAKNIQYF.

This clonotype was picked up a small number of times. The rearrangement joins TRBV7-2 to TRBJ2-6, with 10 bases matching TRBD1. This CDR3 region has 17 residues. Germline lookup yields CDR1 SGHTA and CDR2 FQGNSA. J gave up 2 bases and V 3 bases, and 4 bases lay outside the gene matches. CDR3 in amino acids: CASSFSTGGPGANVLTF. CDR3 DNA: TGTGCCAGCAGCTTCTCGACAGGGGGCCCTGGGGCCAACGTCCTGACTTTC.

The genes are TRBV5-4 and TRBJ2-3; no clear D gene. CDR1 is SGHNT, CDR2 YYREEE, per germline (reference sequence). V lost 7 bases and J 2 bases, leaving 11 bases between the germline ends. The CDR3 contains 13 residues. In nucleotides, the CDR3 is TGTGCCAGCGACCCTAACTTCACAGATACGCAGTATTTT. Amino acids: CASDPNFTDTQYF.

This clonotype was counted at least ten times. This sequence joins TRBV29-1 and TRBJ2-6, with D unresolved. Germline values: CDR1 SQVTM, CDR2 ANQGSEA. Trimming took 6 bases from V and 0 from J, leaving 6 bases between them. The CDR3 is 13 residues long. The CDR3 nucleotides read TGCAGCGTCGCCCGCTCTGGGGCCAACGTCCTGACTTTC. Translation: CSVARSGANVLTF.

J is TRBJ1-3 and V is TRBV12-5; 10 bases line up with TRBD1. The V and J ends lost 3 bases and 6 bases, in that order; junction bases with no gene match: 11. The CDR3 sequence is 17 residues long. Germline loops: CDR1 LGHNT, CDR2 FRNRAP. This CDR3 is CASGLHPRDRGKNTIYF. The CDR3 coding sequence is TGTGCTAGTGGTTTACACCCCCGGGACAGGGGCAAAAACACCATATATTTT. Filled out from reference TRBV12-5 and TRBJ1-3, the complete variable domain reads DARVTQTPRHKVTEMGQEVTMRCQPILGHNTVFWYRQTMMQGLELLAYFRNRAPLDDSGMPKDRFSAEMPDATLATLKIQPSEPRDSAVYFCASGLHPRDRGKNTIYFGEGSWLTVV.

In regard to this clonotype: A read error is possible here, since a much larger clone lies one base away. This chain connects TRBV5-1 to TRBJ1-4; D gene unclear. Trimming took off 5 bases at V and 5 bases at J, with 10 bases between the two ends. Germline CDR1 reads SGHRS; CDR2 reads YFSETQ. The CDR3 covers 13 residues. The CDR3 DNA reads TGCGCCAGCAGAAGGTACAGAAATGAAAAACTGTTTTTT. Protein product: CASRRYRNEKLFF.

J is TRBJ2-1 and V is TRBV27; D is possibly TRBD2 (5 bases). Deletions cut 7 bases from V and 0 bases from J, with 10 bases between. This CDR3 region has 14 residues. Germline values: CDR1 MNHEY, CDR2 SMNVEV (reference sequence). For the CDR3, the DNA is TGTGCCAGCAAGGAGCGGACCTCCTACAATGAGCAGTTCTTC. It is translated as CASKERTSYNEQFF.

The table lists this clonotype with many counts. The J gene is TRBJ2-3, the V gene TRBV5-1; 14 bases are a match to TRBD2. V lost 4 bases to trimming and J lost 6 bases; unmatched junction nucleotides: 7. This CDR3 is 16 amino acids long. Germline CDR1 is SGHRS and CDR2 is YFSETQ. CDR3 sequence reads: CASSPGTSGRTDTQYF. The CDR3 bases are TGCGCCAGCAGCCCCGGGACTAGCGGGAGAACTGATACGCAGTATTTT.

The rearrangement uses TRBV5-1 and TRBJ2-3; D might be TRBD2 (6 bases). CDR3 length equals 14 residues. Trimming took 4 bases from V and 9 from J, leaving 18 bases between them. The germline gives CDR1 SGHRS, CDR2 YFSETQ. The CDR3: CASSPGTSPSTQYF. CDR3 nucleotide sequence: TGCGCCAGCAGCCCCGGGACTTCGCCATCGACGCAGTATTTT.

In its sample, this clonotype was seen a few times. The V and J genes are TRBV6-2 or TRBV6-3 and TRBJ2-7, with 8 bases lining up with TRBD1. V dropped 4 bases and J dropped 0; count of bases not matched to a gene: 8. The V gene's germline CDR1 is MNHEY and CDR2 SVGEGT. This CDR3 is 16 amino acids long. CDR3: CASSSVTGVPSYEQYF. The CDR3 DNA follows: TGTGCCAGCAGTTCGGTGACAGGGGTCCCCTCCTACGAGCAGTACTTC.

This clonotype was seen a handful of times. This chain connects TRBV14 to TRBJ1-1, with 7 bases lining up with TRBD1. Germline V gene lookup returns CDR1 SGHDN and CDR2 FVKESK. Trimming at V came to 0 bases and at J to 4 bases, leaving 14 bases not matched to a gene. This CDR3 spans 18 amino acids. CDR3 sequence (DNA): TGTGCCAGCAGCCAAGATTCACATAAGACAGGGAGGTTCACTGAAGCTTTCTTT. It codes for CASSQDSHKTGRFTEAFF.

This rearrangement joins TRBV7-2 to TRBJ1-1; D is undetermined. The CDR3 is 13 residues long. V lost 7 bases to trimming and J lost 0 bases, with 9 bases between them. Germline-derived CDR1 and CDR2 are SGHTA and FQGNSA. The CDR3 DNA reads TGTGCCAGCACCGCCTTGCTGAACACTGAAGCTTTCTTT. The encoded protein is CASTALLNTEAFF.

The V call is TRBV20-1, the J call TRBJ2-1; 14 bases line up with TRBD2. This CDR3 has 15 amino acids. Germline V CDR1 and CDR2: DFQATT, SNEGSKA (reference sequence). The V gene end was trimmed by 3 bases and the J gene end by 10 bases; junction bases not matched to a gene: 8. CDR3 sequence: CSASPGTSGSVEQFF. DNA for the CDR3: TGCAGTGCTAGTCCCGGGACTAGCGGGAGCGTCGAGCAGTTCTTC.

This clonotype has a single count. This chain joins TRBV12-3 or TRBV12-4 and TRBJ2-2, with 7 nucleotides matching TRBD2. This CDR3 is 13 amino acids long. Unmatched junction bases numbered 2, after V lost 8 bases and J lost 2 bases. CDR3 bases: TGTGCCAGCGGGAGGGACAACACCGGGGAGCTGTTTTTT. It codes for CASGRDNTGELFF.

This clonotype was observed a handful of times. The chain has TRBV11-1 and TRBJ2-3; 9 bases align to TRBD2. J lost 6 bases, V lost 5 bases, and 12 bases had no gene match. CDR3 length equals 16 residues. In germline, CDR1 is SGHAT, CDR2 FQDESV (reference sequence). The CDR3, as DNA: TGTGCCAGCAGCAGCCGGACTAGCGACGACCTGGATACGCAGTATTTT. It specifies CASSSRTSDDLDTQYF. The variable domain in full, completed from reference TRBV11-1 and TRBJ2-3, reads EAEVAQSPRYKITEKSQAVAFWCDPISGHATLYWYRQILGQGPELLVQFQDESVVDDSQLPKDRFSAERLKGVDSTLKIQPAELGDSAMYLCASSSRTSDDLDTQYFGPGTRLTVL.

This clonotype has a single count. V gene TRBV30 combines with J gene TRBJ1-4; D is possibly TRBD1 (5 bases). The CDR3 is 18 residues long. V shed 5 bases and J shed 1 base, with 23 bases lying between them. Germline V gene sequence: CDR1 GTSNPN, CDR2 SVGIG (reference sequence). CDR3 sequence: CAWSTALDTHGTNEKLFF. In nucleotides, the CDR3 is TGTGCCTGGTCCACGGCCCTGGACACCCACGGAACTAATGAAAAACTGTTTTTT. Full variable domain (rest looked up from reference TRBV30 and TRBJ1-4): SQTIHQWPATLVQPVGSPLSLECTVEGTSNPNLYWYRQAAGRGLQLLFYSVGIGQISSEVPQNLSASRPQDRQFILSSKKLLLSDSGFYLCAWSTALDTHGTNEKLFFGSGTQLSVL.

This chain connects TRBV4-3 to TRBJ2-1; D unclear. V lost 0 bases and J 5 bases, leaving 8 bases between the germline ends. CDR1 LGHNA and CDR2 YSLEER come from the germline V gene. The CDR3 is 14 amino acids. CDR3 protein: CASSQDPMNNEQFF. CDR3 nucleotides: TGCGCCAGCAGCCAAGATCCCATGAACAATGAGCAGTTCTTC.

This clonotype was detected a few times. The V gene is TRBV12-3 or TRBV12-4, the J gene TRBJ1-4; 9 nucleotides line up with TRBD1. CDR3 length equals 14 residues. V lost 4 bases to trimming and J lost 6 bases; unmatched junction nucleotides: 3. For the CDR3, the DNA is TGTGCCAGCAGTTCGGACAGGGGCGATGAAAAACTGTTTTTT. Translated: CASSSDRGDEKLFF.

The chain carries TRBV10-2 and TRBJ2-3; D remains ambiguous. Per the germline V gene, CDR1 is WSHSY and CDR2 is SAAADI. The ends were cut back, 2 bases at V and 2 bases at J, with 8 bases in the middle. This CDR3 region has 14 residues. The CDR3 nucleotides read TGCGCCAGCAGTGAGCGAGGTGTCACAGATACGCAGTATTTT. As protein: CASSERGVTDTQYF.

This clonotype was picked up a small number of times. This chain connects TRBV7-2 to TRBJ2-7; D remains unclear. Germline values: CDR1 SGHTA, CDR2 FQGNSA. This CDR3 has 14 amino acids. Deletions cut 1 base from V and 2 bases from J, with 9 bases between. CDR3 sequence reads: CASSLVLGTYEQYF. The CDR3 DNA reads TGTGCCAGCAGCTTAGTTTTGGGTACCTACGAGCAGTACTTC.

The chain is built from TRBV27 and TRBJ1-2; D remains ambiguous. The V gene's germline CDR1 is MNHEY and CDR2 SMNVEV (reference sequence). V dropped 0 bases and J dropped 7 bases, with 15 bases sitting between them. This CDR3 comprises 15 residues. CDR3 sequence: CASSLSPQERGGYTF. The CDR3 DNA follows: TGTGCCAGCAGTTTATCCCCCCAGGAACGGGGTGGCTACACCTTC.

The gene calls are TRBV25-1 and TRBJ1-2; 9 positions agree with TRBD1. J lost 3 bases, V lost 6 bases, and 2 bases had no gene match. In germline, CDR1 is MGHDK, CDR2 SYGVNS. The CDR3 length is 13 residues. CDR3 in amino acids: CASSTGGHYGYTF. The CDR3 bases are TGTGCCAGCAGCACAGGGGGCCACTATGGCTACACCTTC.

CDR3: CASSLDPGGQETQYF. The CDR3 DNA sequence: TGTGCCAGCAGCTTAGATCCAGGGGGCCAAGAGACCCAGTACTTC. The chain has TRBV7-2 and TRBJ2-5, with 7 bases that match TRBD1. After removal of 1 base from V and 1 base from J, the junction contained 3 bases not matched to a gene. Germline CDR1 reads SGHTA; CDR2 reads FQGNSA. This CDR3 spans 15 amino acids.

This clonotype has a handful of counts. The chain couples TRBV18 to TRBJ1-1; D remains unclear. Germline V CDR1 and CDR2: KGHSH, LQKENI. The V end lost 2 bases, the J end lost 0 bases, and 10 bases lay between the germline ends. This CDR3 is 15 amino acids long. The CDR3 coding sequence is TGTGCCAGCTCACCAAGGCACAGCATGAACACTGAAGCTTTCTTT. It specifies CASSPRHSMNTEAFF.

This clonotype was seen more than once but under ten times. This CDR3 reads CASSSVITGDNEQFF. CDR3 in DNA: TGTGCCAGCAGCTCGGTTATAACAGGGGACAATGAGCAGTTCTTC. The gene calls are TRBV7-9 and TRBJ2-1, with 7 bases matching TRBD1. The ends lost 4 bases at V and 5 bases at J; junction bases unmatched: 8. Germline V gene data show CDR1 as SEHNR and CDR2 as FQNEAQ (reference sequence). CDR3 length equals 15 residues.

This clonotype was counted only a few times. The CDR3 reads CSASPGNSNQPQHF. The CDR3 nucleotides read TGCAGTGCTAGCCCCGGGAATAGCAATCAGCCCCAGCATTTT. This sequence joins TRBV20-1 and TRBJ1-5; D uncertain. The CDR3 length is 14 residues. Trimming took off 3 bases at V and 0 bases at J, with 9 bases between the two ends. CDR1 is DFQATT, CDR2 SNEGSKA, per germline (reference sequence).

Remarks on this clonotype: Given a much more abundant clone one base away, this may be a read error. CDR3 sequence reads: CASSFGEIGDTQYF. For the CDR3, the DNA is TGTGCCAGCAGTTTCGGGGAAATCGGGGATACGCAGTATTTT. The chain employs TRBV12-3 or TRBV12-4 and TRBJ2-3; D is perhaps TRBD2 (5 bases). V lost 3 bases and J 6 bases, leaving 13 bases between the germline ends. The CDR3 runs to 14 residues.

V gene TRBV4-3 combines with J gene TRBJ1-1, with D maybe TRBD1 (6 bases). The CDR3 spans 13 residues. Between the trimmed V and J ends, which lost 4 bases and 7 bases, there was a span of 13 bases. Germline V gene lookup returns CDR1 LGHNA and CDR2 YSLEER. This CDR3 reads CASSRGPQGEAFF. The DNA of the CDR3 is TGCGCCAGCAGCCGTGGTCCACAGGGTGAAGCTTTCTTT.

This clonotype showed up just a few times. This sequence joins TRBV7-7 and TRBJ2-7; 7 nucleotides align to TRBD2. V trimming: 1 base; J trimming: 3 bases; junction bases outside the gene matches: 6. This CDR3 contains 15 residues. Germline CDR1 is SSHAT and CDR2 is FNYEAQ (reference sequence). CDR3: CASSLGSGIHYEQYF. The CDR3 DNA reads TGTGCCAGCAGCTTAGGAAGCGGGATCCACTACGAGCAGTACTTC.